These 17 T cell receptor beta chains originate from one sample sequenced in a study of blood T cells in healthy people across ages. A sample-barcoded 5' primer and a J-beta primer mix were used in a second PCR of about 7 to 12 cycles. TCRdb reanalysed the 5' RACE reads using MiXCR and keeps one entry per CDR3 protein. Here the sample spans about 2 million distinct CDR3 sequences, 49% being singletons. The source material was blood. The receptors shown here come from a middle-aged woman in good health.

V and J are TRBV12-3 or TRBV12-4 and TRBJ2-3; D is unresolved. V was cut by 5 bases and J by 4 bases, with 13 bases left in between. This CDR3 region has 14 residues. CDR3 nucleotides: TGTGCCAGCAGTCAGACGACCGTACCAGATACGCAGTATTTT. Translated, it gives CASSQTTVPDTQYF.

There are many counts of this clonotype. The chain joins TRBV5-1 to TRBJ2-7; 10 bases map to TRBD2. Losses at the gene ends were 0 bases for V and 5 bases for J; bases not matched to a gene: 5. There are 15 residues in the CDR3. Germline-derived CDR1 and CDR2 are SGHRS and YFSETQ. CDR3 sequence: CASSLERGGLNEQYF. The CDR3 coding sequence is TGCGCCAGCAGCTTGGAGCGGGGGGGCCTCAACGAGCAGTACTTC.

The DNA of the CDR3 is TGCGCCAGCAGCTTGCGAGGGGGCCGGGGTGAAAAACTGTTTTTT. Amino acid sequence: CASSLRGGRGEKLFF. The chain has TRBV5-1 and TRBJ1-4; 7 bases are a match to TRBD1. Germline-derived CDR1 and CDR2 are SGHRS and YFSETQ. The CDR3 runs to 15 residues. V trimming: 1 base; J trimming: 7 bases; junction bases outside the gene matches: 7.

This clonotype was recorded a few times. The gene calls are TRBV2 and TRBJ1-3; D is possibly TRBD1 (6 bases). This CDR3 contains 15 residues. Germline loops: CDR1 SNHLY, CDR2 FYNNEI. The germline V and J ends were trimmed by 7 bases and 0 bases, with 13 bases remaining between them. As DNA, the CDR3 is TGTGCCAGCACGGGACACCTGAGCTCTGGAAACACCATATATTTT. Translating it yields CASTGHLSSGNTIYF.

This clonotype was seen more than once but under ten times. The chain recombines TRBV7-8 with TRBJ2-3; 8 positions agree with TRBD1. Losses at the gene ends were 4 bases for V and 4 bases for J; bases not matched to a gene: 10. Germline CDR1 SGHVS, CDR2 FQNEAQ. The CDR3 consists of 16 residues. CDR3 in DNA: TGTGCCAGCAGCTCCGGACAGGGACGAATCCCAGATACGCAGTATTTT. Its protein product is CASSSGQGRIPDTQYF. Variable domain in full (rest from reference TRBV7-8 and TRBJ2-3): GAGVSQSPRYKVAKRGQDVALRCDPISGHVSLFWYQQALGQGPEFLTYFQNEAQLDKSGLPSDRFFAERPEGSVSTLKIQRTQQEDSAVYLCASSSGQGRIPDTQYFGPGTRLTVL.

This clonotype has a handful of counts. The rearrangement links TRBV5-1 to TRBJ2-4, with TRBD1 matching 10 bases. CDR1 SGHRS and CDR2 YFSETQ come from the germline V gene. Trimming removed 0 bases from V and 9 bases from J; junction bases left unmatched: 9. The CDR3 consists of 16 residues. CDR3 protein: CASSLAFRTGGGIQYF. DNA of the CDR3: TGCGCCAGCAGCTTGGCCTTCCGGACAGGGGGTGGCATTCAGTACTTC.

The chain recombines TRBV5-1 with TRBJ2-3, with 9 bases lining up with TRBD1. The CDR3 runs 16 residues. The germline gives CDR1 SGHRS, CDR2 YFSETQ. V gave up 3 bases and J gave up 2 bases; unmatched junction bases: 7. CDR3 sequence (DNA): TGCGCCAGCAGCTCCTCCGGGACAGGGCTCACAGATACGCAGTATTTT. It encodes CASSSSGTGLTDTQYF.

The J gene is TRBJ2-7, the V gene TRBV6-5; unclear D gene. Germline V gene lookup returns CDR1 MNHEY and CDR2 SVGAGI. CDR3 size: 17 residues. The germline V and J ends were trimmed by 1 base and 0 bases, with 16 bases remaining between them. CDR3: CASSYFQTSLNSYEQYF. The CDR3, as DNA: TGTGCCAGCAGTTACTTCCAGACGTCCCTGAACTCCTACGAGCAGTACTTC.

The gene calls are TRBV15 and TRBJ1-2, with a weak D call TRBD1 (5 bases). From germline, CDR1 is LNHNV and CDR2 YYDKDF (reference sequence). This CDR3 region has 18 residues. Between the trimmed V and J ends, which lost 1 base and 0 bases, there was a span of 18 bases. The CDR3 sequence: CATSRVPRGGEANYGYTF. In DNA, the CDR3 is TGTGCCACCAGCAGAGTACCCCGCGGGGGAGAGGCTAACTATGGCTACACCTTC.

In DNA form, the CDR3 reads TGTGCCAGCAGCGCAAACATGGCGAACACCGGGGAGCTGTTTTTT. Residues: CASSANMANTGELFF. The chain couples TRBV9 to TRBJ2-2; D not resolved. CDR1 and CDR2 (germline): SGDLS, YYNGEE. This CDR3 is built from 15 residues. Trimming cost V 3 bases and J 0 bases, with 9 bases left between them.

The chain links TRBV4-1 to TRBJ2-5, with D possibly matching TRBD1 (5 bases). CDR3 length equals 16 residues. Germline V gene lookup returns CDR1 MGHRA and CDR2 YSYEKL. Trimming took 3 bases from V and 3 from J, leaving 17 bases between them. CDR3 loop: CASSHPTCGREETQYF. CDR3 bases: TGCGCCAGCAGCCATCCGACCTGTGGCAGGGAAGAGACCCAGTACTTC.

The chain joins TRBV20-1 to TRBJ2-3, with 7 nucleotides matching TRBD2. This CDR3 region has 17 residues. Germline V gene sequence: CDR1 DFQATT, CDR2 SNEGSKA (reference sequence). With V trimmed by 0 bases and J by 2 bases, 11 bases remained unmatched. In nucleotides, the CDR3 is TGCAGTGCTAGAGATAGTCTAGCGGATCTGTACACAGATACGCAGTATTTT. It is translated as CSARDSLADLYTDTQYF.

The table lists this clonotype with a few counts. The rearrangement uses TRBV28 and TRBJ2-1; D call uncertain. This CDR3 spans 15 amino acids. V lost 7 bases, J lost 1 base, and 14 bases lay in between. Germline V gene lookup returns CDR1 MDHEN and CDR2 SYDVKM. The DNA for the CDR3 is TGTGCCAGCATCCCCGCTGTAGGATCCTACAATGAGCAGTTCTTC. It specifies CASIPAVGSYNEQFF.

The rearrangement uses TRBV6-2 or TRBV6-3 and TRBJ2-1; 7 positions match TRBD1. This CDR3 is built from 16 residues. The junction had 6 bases not matched to a gene; V was cut back by 2 bases and J by 2 bases. Per germline, CDR1 MNHEY and CDR2 SVGEGT. Here the CDR3 DNA reads TGTGCCAGCAGTTACCTGGACAGGCCACCCTACAATGAGCAGTTCTTC. It is translated as CASSYLDRPPYNEQFF.

J is TRBJ2-5 and V is TRBV6-1; D call uncertain. The CDR3 is 15 residues long. Per the germline V gene, CDR1 is MNHNS and CDR2 is SASEGT. V was cut by 4 bases and J by 1 base, with 13 bases left in between. Here the CDR3 DNA reads TGTGCCAGCAGTGTGCACCTTTTGGGCCAAGAGACCCAGTACTTC. Translating it yields CASSVHLLGQETQYF.

V and J are TRBV15 and TRBJ1-5; perhaps TRBD1 as D (5 bases). The V gene lost 0 bases and the J gene lost 6 bases, with 12 bases spanning the gap. The CDR3 extends over 15 amino acids. The germline V gene encodes CDR1 LNHNV and CDR2 YYDKDF (reference sequence). The CDR3: CATSRDRAGTQPQHF. In nucleotides, the CDR3 is TGTGCCACCAGCAGAGATCGAGCGGGGACTCAGCCCCAGCATTTT.

The rearrangement uses TRBV7-2 and TRBJ2-3; D not resolved. The V end was cut by 4 bases, the J end by 7 bases, with 12 bases between. CDR1 is SGHTA, CDR2 FQGNSA, per germline. This CDR3 spans 13 amino acids. In DNA form, the CDR3 reads TGTGCCAGCAGCTCCCAGTCGGTGAATACGCAGTATTTT. It yields the protein CASSSQSVNTQYF.